This T cell receptor (beta chain) was found in a study of T cells in Graves' hyperthyroidism and ophthalmopathy. The TCR beta CDR3 regions underwent amplification using RNA transcripts as the source. In the first-round RT-PCR of the TCR CDR3, the HTBI primer set was used. A single record per CDR3 protein comes from TCRdb applying MiXCR to the multiplex PCR reads. The sample yields 400,000 to 600,000 distinct CDR3 sequences, roughly a sixth seen once. Germline V gene data show CDR1 as SGHRS and CDR2 as YFSETQ. J was trimmed by 6 bases and V by 4 bases; bases with no gene match: 10. The CDR3 is 14 residues long. Study-level findings and limits: Ophthalmopathy cases were set apart from stable hyperthyroidism by a 13 V-J model. Also found in blood were most expanded thyroid clonotypes above 0.001.

This clonotype was picked up a small number of times. Its cognate antigen is unknown. The chain uses TRBV5-1 and TRBJ2-7, with 7 bases identical to TRBD1. This TCR derives from a woman in her twenties or thirties with Graves' ophthalmopathy. The sample consisted of blood. The CDR3 sequence: CASSPGTVISEQYF. CDR3 nucleotide sequence: TGCGCCAGCAGCCCAGGGACAGTAATAAGCGAGCAGTACTTC.